This is a list of T cell receptor beta chains from one sample in a study of blood T cell repertoires in COVID-19. Sequenced by immunoSEQ multiplex PCR; TCRdb stores in-frame clones only, minus some. This table holds about 63,000 clones, about 80% found once. The material sequenced was peripheral blood. The receptors here all came from a human donor in a cohort sampled during active COVID-19. CDR3s include the opening cysteine and the closing phenylalanine or tryptophan. A D gene is named only where the DNA matches it firmly. Expanded clones are given a class, and other clones once, few, many or no size at all.

V gene	D gene	J gene	clone size	CDR3 protein	CDR3 DNA
TRBV19	TRBD1	TRBJ1-2	-	CASSIDPGTGLYYGYTF	TGTGCCAGTAGTATAGACCCCGGGACAGGGCTATACTATGGCTACACCTTC
TRBV5-4	-	TRBJ2-3	-	CASSSRKQGDTDTQYF	TGTGCCAGCAGCTCCAGAAAACAGGGCGACACAGATACGCAGTATTTT
TRBV28	-	TRBJ2-2	-	CASSLQGPGELFF	TGTGCCAGCAGTTTACAGGGCCCCGGGGAGCTGTTTTTT
TRBV27	-	TRBJ2-7	-	CASSLMARGALWEQYF	TGTGCCAGCAGCCTTATGGCCCGGGGAGCCCTTTGGGAGCAGTACTTC
TRBV6-5	-	TRBJ1-5	few	CASSYSGAGNQPQHF	TGTGCCAGCAGTTACTCGGGGGCGGGCAATCAGCCCCAGCATTTT
TRBV18	-	TRBJ2-1	-	CASSPPEVSGYNEQFF	TGTGCCAGCTCACCACCTGAGGTTTCTGGGTACAATGAGCAGTTCTTC
TRBV5-1	TRBD1	TRBJ1-1	-	CASSWADRADTEAFF	TGCGCCAGCAGCTGGGCCGACAGGGCGGACACTGAAGCTTTCTTT
TRBV11-3	TRBD2	TRBJ2-1	-	CASSPMLGWGREREQFF	TGTGCCAGCAGCCCTATGCTCGGTTGGGGGAGGGAAAGGGAGCAGTTCTTC
TRBV15	-	TRBJ2-4	-	CATSGLRGGSDIQYF	TGTGCCACCAGCGGGTTAAGGGGGGGTTCGGACATTCAGTACTTC
TRBV4-3	-	TRBJ2-7	-	CASSQGFQGRYEQYF	TGCGCCAGCAGCCAAGGGTTCCAGGGTCGCTACGAGCAGTACTTC
TRBV6-4	-	TRBJ2-7	-	CASSRWSLPSSYEQYF	TGTGCCAGCAGCCGCTGGAGCCTACCCAGCTCCTACGAGCAGTACTTC
TRBV7-2	-	TRBJ2-2	few	CASSLDSTGELFF	TGTGCCAGCAGCTTAGATAGCACCGGGGAGCTGTTTTTT
TRBV25-1	TRBD1	TRBJ2-1	-	CASSARTGGYNEQFF	TGTGCCAGCAGTGCTCGGACAGGGGGGTACAATGAGCAGTTCTTC
TRBV10-1	TRBD2	TRBJ2-7	-	CASSESNGRGDEQYF	TGCGCCAGCAGTGAGTCGAACGGGAGGGGGGATGAGCAGTACTTC
TRBV6-5	TRBD2	TRBJ2-6	-	CASISGSAGANVLTF	TGTGCCAGCATCAGCGGGAGTGCTGGGGCCAACGTCCTGACTTTC
TRBV10-1	-	TRBJ1-1	once	CASSDRRQAEAFF	TGCGCCAGCAGTGACCGCCGACAGGCTGAAGCTTTCTTT
TRBV21-1	-	TRBJ1-5	-	CASSKEGTRQNQPQHF	TGTGCCAGCAGCAAAGAGGGGACAAGACAAAATCAGCCCCAGCATTTT
TRBV7-9	TRBD2	TRBJ2-1	once	CASSEGLAGNNEQFF	TGTGCCAGCAGCGAAGGACTAGCGGGAAACAATGAGCAGTTCTTC
TRBV19	TRBD1	TRBJ2-7	-	CASGLTGSSSEQYF	TGTGCCAGTGGATTGACAGGGTCATCATCCGAGCAGTACTTC
TRBV6-2/TRBV6-3	-	TRBJ2-7	-	CASSYGGEQYF	TGTGCCAGCAGTTACGGCGGCGAGCAGTACTTC
TRBV7-2	TRBD1	TRBJ2-1	-	CASSSGQGNYNEQFF	TGTGCCAGCAGCTCGGGACAGGGAAACTACAATGAGCAGTTCTTC
TRBV28	-	TRBJ2-2	few	CASLGNRASTGELFF	TGTGCCAGCCTGGGGAACAGGGCCTCCACCGGGGAGCTGTTTTTT
TRBV7-2	TRBD2	TRBJ2-1	once	CASSLEGLALYNEQFF	TGTGCCAGCAGCTTAGAGGGACTAGCGTTATACAATGAGCAGTTCTTC
TRBV3-1/TRBV3-2	-	TRBJ1-1	-	CASSLSRGNTEAFF	TGTGCCAGCAGCCTCTCGAGAGGGAACACTGAAGCTTTCTTT
TRBV7-2	TRBD2	TRBJ2-1	-	CASSSAGARGEQFF	TGTGCCAGCAGCTCCGCGGGAGCACGGGGTGAGCAGTTCTTC
TRBV5-1	TRBD1	TRBJ1-5	-	CASSLGTGSGGNQPQHF	TGCGCCAGCAGCTTGGGGACAGGTTCTGGGGGCAATCAGCCCCAGCATTTT
TRBV7-8	-	TRBJ2-7	-	CASSRTGQPNVKQYF	TGTGCCAGCAGTCGAACTGGTCAACCCAACGTCAAGCAGTACTTC
TRBV29-1	TRBD1	TRBJ2-7	-	CSVGQGMGYEQYF	TGCAGCGTAGGACAGGGTATGGGCTACGAGCAGTACTTC
TRBV24-1	-	TRBJ2-5	-	CATSDPGTGSGETQYF	TGTGCCACCAGTGATCCTGGGACTGGATCCGGAGAGACCCAGTACTTC
TRBV30	-	TRBJ2-2	-	CAWYRESGELFF	TGTGCCTGGTACAGGGAGTCCGGGGAGCTGTTTTTT
TRBV19	-	TRBJ1-4	-	CASRERRTNEKLFF	TGTGCCAGTAGAGAAAGGAGGACTAATGAAAAACTGTTTTTT
TRBV11-2	-	TRBJ1-2	-	CAILAVRGSRGYTF	TGTGCCATATTAGCAGTTCGAGGGTCGCGTGGCTACACCTTC
TRBV9	-	TRBJ2-7	-	CASSVEGAGWAYEQYF	TGTGCCAGCAGCGTAGAAGGGGCGGGATGGGCCTACGAGCAGTACTTC
TRBV5-8	-	TRBJ2-1	-	CASSFRGYPYNEQFF	TGTGCCAGCAGCTTCCGGGGATACCCCTACAATGAGCAGTTCTTC